This T cell receptor beta chain was captured by sequencing in a study of response to subunit inactivated influenza vaccine. Study results and limitations: T cells newly recruited by each seasonal influenza vaccination are few, the authors suggested.

This clonotype turned up a few times. Its specificity is unknown. Using its own MiXCR run on the RT-PCR reads, TCRdb lists one record per CDR3 protein. The data show roughly 670,000 distinct CDR3 sequences, 14% seen once. CDR1 and CDR2 from the germline V gene are SQVTM and ANQGSEA. This CDR3 is 11 amino acids long. The V end was cut by 3 bases, the J end by 7 bases, with 10 bases between. The specimen was PBMCs from blood, collected 14 to 15 days before vaccination. The J gene is TRBJ2-7, the V gene TRBV29-1, with D tentatively TRBD2 (5 bases). The TCR sequence derives from a middle-aged man who received an inactivated influenza vaccine. The CDR3 spells CSVDYSGEQYF. The CDR3 bases are TGCAGCGTTGATTACTCGGGGGAGCAGTACTTC.